This T cell receptor beta chain was profiled in a study of blood T cell repertoires in COVID-19 (dated by TCRdb to 2019 to 2021). Notes on the research overall: Samples from collaborators originated in the United States, Italy and Spain and spanned both the acute and convalescent phases of COVID-19. The prospective study material was composed of cDNA or gDNA derived from T cells, B-cell-depleted T cells, or PBMCs. The dataset comprised deeply sampled blood TCRbeta repertoires from subjects exposed to, actively infected with, or recovered from COVID-19. A freely available public database, intended as a resource for researchers studying the immune response to SARS-CoV-2, is where the repertoires were released. Samples were obtained from the ongoing ImmuneRACE study (first 160 participants) and from 950 to 1,500 subjects provided by 6 global collaborators. Nearly every sample came with metadata listing a de-identified subject ID, COVID-19 status, age in years and sex. Where available, HLA class I and class II types were obtained from metadata supplied by the sample provider rather than from assay-based typing. Points the paper makes about the study in general: Clinical and demographic metadata were provided uncurated, with the amount varying by source and participant.

Trimming costs V 3 bases and J 0 bases, and their ends lie 13 bases apart. From the cysteine up to the phenylalanine, the CDR3 has a length of 16 residues. Just CDR3 DNA is preserved here, 48 bases in frame from base 1. CDR1 and CDR2 (SGDLS, YYNGEE) derive from the germline V gene. TCRbeta CDR3 regions were amplified from genomic DNA using the immunoSEQ Assay, a bias-controlled multiplex PCR. The authors processed their data as follows. The number of nucleated cells in each sample was estimated from the amplification of reference gene primers within the assay. To quantify the absolute abundance of each unique TCRbeta CDR3 rearrangement, sequence reads were collapsed and filtered. Productive Simpson clonality was computed per sample as the square root of Simpson's diversity index over productive rearrangements. TCRdb carries this immuneACCESS record with in-frame sequences only. Its versions omit some clonotypes, under half of them owing to an unresolved V gene in the studies checked, with the rest unexplained. V, J and clone size are those of that table, while D and trimming were read from the DNA. Within this sample are 150,000 to 200,000 clones, with roughly 82% of them counted one time only. Jointly, the top ten make up roughly 7% of the sample.

This clone was found a few times. Its cognate antigen has yet to be identified. No much larger clone is present one base from it, and per-base qualities are unavailable. One collaborating source in Seattle enrolled patients while the patients were actively infected and followed the patients over time throughout the course of disease. Collaborating institutions collected whole blood in K2EDTA tubes following their own protocols. For TCRbeta analysis, collaborators shipped samples as frozen whole blood, isolated PBMCs, or DNA extracted from either of those sample types. The receptor's source is a middle-aged woman with COVID-19, enrolled during active disease. Rearrangement joined TRBV9 to TRBJ1-3, with TRBD1 perhaps the D gene, on 6 matching bases. Sequenced material: peripheral blood. In nucleotides, the sequence is TGTGCCAGCAGCGCCTCAGGGGCCCACTCTGGAAACACCATATATTTT. The resulting protein is CASSASGAHSGNTIYF.